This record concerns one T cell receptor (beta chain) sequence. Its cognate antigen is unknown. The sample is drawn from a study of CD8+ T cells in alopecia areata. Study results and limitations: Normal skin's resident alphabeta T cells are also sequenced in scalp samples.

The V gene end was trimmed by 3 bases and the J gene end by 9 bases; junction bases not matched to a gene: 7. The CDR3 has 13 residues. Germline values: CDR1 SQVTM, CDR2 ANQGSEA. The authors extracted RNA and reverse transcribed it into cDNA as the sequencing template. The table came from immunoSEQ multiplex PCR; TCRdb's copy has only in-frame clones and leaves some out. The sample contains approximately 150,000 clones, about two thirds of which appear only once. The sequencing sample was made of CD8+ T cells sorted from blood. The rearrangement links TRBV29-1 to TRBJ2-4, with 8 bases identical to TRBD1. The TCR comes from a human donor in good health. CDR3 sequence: CSVDGATGGIQYF. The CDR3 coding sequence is TGCAGCGTTGATGGGGCCACAGGGGGCATTCAGTACTTC.